This entry lists 32 T cell receptor beta chains sequenced from one sample in a study of blood T cell repertoires in COVID-19. The assay was immunoSEQ multiplex PCR, and TCRdb's table has in-frame clones only and misses some. The table has approximately 140,000 clones, about 88% seen once. Material: peripheral blood. The source of these receptors is a human donor with COVID-19, enrolled during active disease. The donor label of this sample is uncertain.

The rearrangement links TRBV10-3 to TRBJ1-1; D is undetermined. Germline CDR1 and CDR2: ENHRY and SYGVKD. The CDR3 is 13 amino acids. The V end lost 10 bases, the J end lost 3 bases, and 15 bases lay between the germline ends. CDR3 DNA sequence: TGTGCCACCCTTTACCGGGGAGACACTGAAGCTTTCTTT. This translates into CATLYRGDTEAFF.

The rearrangement uses TRBV12-3 or TRBV12-4 and TRBJ1-1; D is possibly TRBD1 (5 bases). V was shortened by 3 bases and J by 5 bases, with 10 bases between the two germline ends. The CDR3 has 13 amino acids. DNA for the CDR3: TGTGCCAGCAGTTTTCAGGGAGGTACTGAAGCTTTCTTT. It is translated as CASSFQGGTEAFF.

The V gene is TRBV6-5, the J gene TRBJ1-5; D is undetermined. V was pared by 2 bases and J by 4 bases, with 6 bases between. The CDR3 consists of 13 residues. Germline values: CDR1 MNHEY, CDR2 SVGAGI. The CDR3 protein is CASSYGGNQPQHF. Written as DNA, the CDR3 is TGTGCCAGCAGTTACGGCGGAAATCAGCCCCAGCATTTT.

This CDR3 is CASSQAQVNEQFF. Written as DNA, the CDR3 is TGCGCCAGCAGCCAAGCACAGGTCAATGAGCAGTTCTTC. The chain is built from TRBV4-1 and TRBJ2-1; a weak D match, TRBD1 (5 bases). Per the germline V gene, CDR1 is MGHRA and CDR2 is YSYEKL. V was pared by 1 base and J by 6 bases, with 7 bases between. CDR3 length equals 13 residues.

The rearrangement uses TRBV6-5 and TRBJ1-1; tentative D call: TRBD1 (5 bases). Looked up from germline, CDR1 is MNHEY and CDR2 is SVGAGI. V was shortened by 5 bases and J by 3 bases, with 16 bases between the two germline ends. CDR3 size: 15 residues. Here the CDR3 DNA reads TGTGCCAGCAGTATCCAGGGAGGTGGCGACACTGAAGCTTTCTTT. This translates into CASSIQGGGDTEAFF.

This sequence joins TRBV19 and TRBJ1-2, with 8 bases lining up with TRBD1. Germline assignment: CDR1 LNHDA and CDR2 SQIVND (reference sequence). With 5 bases clipped from V and 2 bases from J, the junction kept 7 bases outside the gene matches. The CDR3 covers 15 residues. The CDR3 loop is CASSALDRVNYGYTF. The DNA for the CDR3 is TGTGCCAGTAGTGCCTTGGACAGGGTAAACTATGGCTACACCTTC.

This chain joins TRBV10-1 and TRBJ2-2; maybe TRBD2 (6 bases). CDR1 and CDR2 from the germline V gene are WNHNN and SYGVQD (reference sequence). CDR3 length: 13 residues. With 4 bases removed from V and 7 bases from J, the gap between germline ends came to 10 bases. CDR3 bases: TGCGCCAGCAGTGGCCCCGGGGGCGGGGAGCTGTTTTTT. This gives the protein CASSGPGGGELFF.

This sequence joins TRBV18 and TRBJ1-4; the match to TRBD1 covers 9 bases. The V gene end was trimmed by 6 bases and the J gene end by 9 bases; junction bases not matched to a gene: 11. Germline V gene data show CDR1 as KGHSH and CDR2 as LQKENI. CDR3 size: 15 residues. The CDR3, as DNA: TGTGCCAGCTCTTTTTCGGGACAGGGCAACCAAAAACTGTTTTTT. Amino acids: CASSFSGQGNQKLFF.

The gene calls are TRBV30 and TRBJ2-2; 7 bases fit TRBD2. Germline V gene data show CDR1 as GTSNPN and CDR2 as SVGIG (reference sequence). The CDR3 extends over 15 amino acids. Trimming took 4 bases from V and 5 from J; bases not matched to a gene: 10. The CDR3 spells CAWNPGWGGTGELFF. Written as DNA, the CDR3 is TGTGCCTGGAACCCCGGGTGGGGGGGAACCGGGGAGCTGTTTTTT. Complete variable domain (other parts from reference TRBV30 and TRBJ2-2): SQTIHQWPATLVQPVGSPLSLECTVEGTSNPNLYWYRQAAGRGLQLLFYSVGIGQISSEVPQNLSASRPQDRQFILSSKKLLLSDSGFYLCAWNPGWGGTGELFFGEGSRLTVL.

The CDR3 region is CASSVAGSGEKLFF. The CDR3 DNA follows: TGTGCCAGCAGCGTAGCCGGGTCCGGGGAGAAACTGTTTTTT. The rearrangement joins TRBV9 to TRBJ1-4; D not certain. There are 14 residues in the CDR3. Germline CDR1 is SGDLS and CDR2 is YYNGEE. The V gene lost 0 bases and the J gene lost 11 bases, with 14 bases spanning the gap.

The rearrangement uses TRBV5-1 and TRBJ1-6; no reliable D call. Germline loops: CDR1 SGHRS, CDR2 YFSETQ. There are 14 residues in the CDR3. The V gene lost 0 bases and the J gene lost 9 bases, with 10 bases spanning the gap. The CDR3 loop is CASSLEWSGSPLHF. CDR3 coding DNA: TGCGCCAGCAGCTTGGAGTGGTCCGGTTCACCCCTCCACTTT.

V is TRBV5-1 and J is TRBJ2-1, with 7 bases identical to TRBD2. CDR1 and CDR2 from the germline V gene are SGHRS and YFSETQ. This CDR3 has 14 amino acids. Germline trimming cut 4 bases from V and 6 bases from J; bases unmatched to any gene: 7. DNA for the CDR3: TGCGCCAGCAGCCGGACTAGTCCGACCAATGAGCAGTTCTTC. Translating it yields CASSRTSPTNEQFF. Combining the CDR3 with reference TRBV5-1 and TRBJ2-1 gives the whole variable domain KAGVTQTPRYLIKTRGQQVTLSCSPISGHRSVSWYQQTPGQGLQFLFEYFSETQRNKGNFPGRFSGRQFSNSRSEMNVSTLELGDSALYLCASSRTSPTNEQFFGPGTRLTVL.

The sample holds one count of this clone. This rearrangement joins TRBV10-3 to TRBJ2-7; 7 bases are shared with TRBD1. The J segment lost 4 bases and the V segment lost 9 bases, leaving 9 bases of the junction unmatched. The CDR3 is 13 residues long. Looked up from germline, CDR1 is ENHRY and CDR2 is SYGVKD. The CDR3, as DNA: TGTGCCATGCCACAGGGGTTCCATTACGAGCAGTACTTC. The encoded protein is CAMPQGFHYEQYF.

The chain carries TRBV6-5 and TRBJ1-2; 7 bases align to TRBD1. The CDR3 has 15 amino acids. J gave up 2 bases and V 5 bases, and 8 bases lay outside the gene matches. Germline CDR1 and CDR2: MNHEY and SVGAGI. The CDR3 protein is CASSTPTGTNYGYTF. CDR3 nucleotide sequence: TGTGCCAGCAGTACGCCGACAGGGACAAACTATGGCTACACCTTC.

The chain uses TRBV12-3 or TRBV12-4 and TRBJ2-1; D perhaps matches TRBD1 (5 bases). The V end was cut by 3 bases, the J end by 9 bases, with 12 bases between. This CDR3 is built from 13 residues. The CDR3 DNA reads TGTGCCAGCAGTTTGAGGTGGGGCGGTGAGCAGTTCTTC. This gives the protein CASSLRWGGEQFF.

The chain uses TRBV4-1 and TRBJ2-5, with TRBD2 matching over 11 bases. This CDR3 is 17 amino acids long. Germline-derived CDR1 and CDR2 are MGHRA and YSYEKL. Trimming at V came to 4 bases and at J to 1 base, leaving 8 bases not matched to a gene. CDR3 loop: CASSRTPGLAVQETQYF. CDR3 DNA sequence: TGCGCCAGCAGCCGAACCCCGGGACTAGCGGTCCAAGAGACCCAGTACTTC.

In its sample, this clone was seen a few times. The CDR3 nucleotides read TGTGCCAGCAGCTTGGAGAGGGCTACCTACGAGCAGTACTTC. Protein product: CASSLERATYEQYF. V usage is TRBV5-8 and J usage is TRBJ2-7, with D possibly TRBD2 on 5 matching bases. V lost 0 bases and J 2 bases, leaving 9 bases between the germline ends. CDR3 length: 14 residues. Germline CDR1 and CDR2: SGHTS and YDEGEE.

V gene TRBV19 combines with J gene TRBJ2-5, with D tentatively TRBD1 (5 bases). V was trimmed by 2 bases and J by 6 bases, leaving 13 bases between them. The CDR3 runs 14 residues. CDR1 is LNHDA, CDR2 SQIVND, per germline (reference sequence). The DNA of the CDR3 is TGTGCCAGTAGTATACAAGGGGCCAGGAAGACCCAGTACTTC. This sequence encodes CASSIQGARKTQYF. The complete variable domain, with remaining parts taken from reference TRBV19 and TRBJ2-5, reads DGGITQSPKYLFRKEGQNVTLSCEQNLNHDAMYWYRQDPGQGLRLIYYSQIVNDFQKGDIAEGYSVSREKKESFPLTVTSAQKNPTAFYLCASSIQGARKTQYFGPGTRLLVL.

The chain has TRBV5-5 and TRBJ2-1, with unresolved D. Trimming cost V 3 bases and J 0 bases, with 10 bases left between them. There are 15 residues in the CDR3. Germline-derived CDR1 and CDR2 are SGHKS and YYEKEE (reference sequence). The DNA of the CDR3 is TGTGCCAGCAGCTCCCACAGAGCCTCCTACAATGAGCAGTTCTTC. It codes for CASSSHRASYNEQFF.

This rearrangement joins TRBV24-1 to TRBJ2-3, with TRBD1 as a possible D gene (5 bases). The CDR3 consists of 14 residues. Germline V CDR1 and CDR2: KGHDR, SFDVKD. V lost 3 bases, J lost 4 bases, and 10 bases lay in between. CDR3: CATSDTGMADTQYF. Written as DNA, the CDR3 is TGTGCCACCAGTGATACAGGTATGGCAGATACGCAGTATTTT.

The V and J genes are TRBV4-1 and TRBJ2-6, with TRBD1 identical over 11 bases. The germline CDR1 and CDR2 sequences are MGHRA and YSYEKL. The CDR3 runs 20 residues. With 0 bases clipped from V and 0 bases from J, the junction kept 7 bases outside the gene matches. This CDR3 reads CASSQDTGTGGFSGANVLTF. CDR3 in DNA: TGCGCCAGCAGCCAAGATACCGGGACAGGGGGATTCTCTGGGGCCAACGTCCTGACTTTC.

V and J are TRBV5-6 and TRBJ2-5; TRBD1 aligns across 12 bases. V gave up 0 bases and J gave up 5 bases; unmatched junction bases: 5. CDR3 length equals 16 residues. Germline V CDR1 and CDR2: SGHDT, YYEEEE. The CDR3 DNA is TGTGCCAGCAGCTTGGACGGGACAGGGGGCTGGGAGACCCAGTACTTC. Amino acid sequence: CASSLDGTGGWETQYF.

V gene TRBV5-1 combines with J gene TRBJ2-7; 8 bases agree with TRBD1. The CDR3 is 14 amino acids. The V segment lost 0 bases and the J segment 5 bases; nucleotides outside the gene matches: 4. Germline V gives CDR1 SGHRS, CDR2 YFSETQ. CDR3 in DNA: TGCGCCAGCAGCTTGGGACAGGGGCCCAACGAGCAGTACTTC. Its protein is CASSLGQGPNEQYF.

The chain joins TRBV7-3 to TRBJ2-1; 14 nucleotides line up with TRBD2. Germline CDR1 SGHTA, CDR2 FQGTGA. This CDR3 comprises 18 residues. Trimming cost V 2 bases and J 6 bases; bases outside gene matches: 9. DNA for the CDR3: TGTGCCAGCAGCTTAGGGCCGGGACTAGCGGGAGTGGGCAATGAGCAGTTCTTC. Amino acids: CASSLGPGLAGVGNEQFF.

V usage is TRBV5-4 and J usage is TRBJ2-3, with D possibly being TRBD1 (7 bases). Per germline, CDR1 SGHNT and CDR2 YYREEE (reference sequence). V was trimmed by 0 bases and J by 6 bases, leaving 20 bases between them. CDR3 length: 17 residues. The chain's CDR3 is CASSLEFGTGEADTQYF. CDR3 in DNA: TGTGCCAGCAGCTTGGAGTTTGGCACAGGGGAGGCGGATACGCAGTATTTT.

This clone came up a few times. V usage is TRBV2 and J usage is TRBJ1-1; 10 nucleotides match TRBD1. This CDR3 comprises 16 residues. The V gene end was trimmed by 6 bases and the J gene end by 1 base; junction bases not matched to a gene: 8. Germline CDR1 reads SNHLY; CDR2 reads FYNNEI. The CDR3 DNA reads TGTGCCAGCAGCCCCGGACAGGGGGGTCGGAACACTGAAGCTTTCTTT. Its protein is CASSPGQGGRNTEAFF. The variable domain in full, completed from reference TRBV2 and TRBJ1-1, reads EPEVTQTPSHQVTQMGQEVILRCVPISNHLYFYWYRQILGQKVEFLVSFYNNEISEKSEIFDDQFSVERPDGSNFTLKIRSTKLEDSAMYFCASSPGQGGRNTEAFFGQGTRLTVV.

The V and J genes are TRBV12-3 or TRBV12-4 and TRBJ1-2; 9 nucleotides agree with TRBD1. The CDR3 has 13 residues. The J segment lost 7 bases and the V segment lost 7 bases, leaving 7 bases of the junction unmatched. CDR3 sequence (DNA): TGTGCCAGCAACCCGGGACAGGGACTTGGCTACACCTTC. As protein: CASNPGQGLGYTF.

This chain joins TRBV6-5 and TRBJ1-5; perhaps TRBD1 as D (5 bases). Looked up from germline, CDR1 is MNHEY and CDR2 is SVGAGI. This CDR3 spans 16 amino acids. V gave up 4 bases and J gave up 2 bases, with 15 bases separating them. This CDR3 reads CASSSQGLQGNQPQHF. The CDR3 nucleotides are TGTGCCAGCAGTTCCCAGGGACTCCAAGGCAATCAGCCCCAGCATTTT.

J is TRBJ2-7 and V is TRBV9; 9 bases are a match to TRBD1. The germline V gene has CDR1 SGDLS and CDR2 YYNGEE. CDR3 length: 14 amino acids. The trim removed 3 bases at V and 5 bases at J, leaving 6 bases unmatched. In nucleotides, the CDR3 is TGTGCCAGCAGCGCCGCACAGGGGGCCCACGAGCAGTACTTC. Amino acid sequence: CASSAAQGAHEQYF.

The chain has TRBV4-1 and TRBJ1-4, with TRBD1 matching over 7 bases. Germline V gives CDR1 MGHRA, CDR2 YSYEKL. V was pared by 3 bases and J by 4 bases, with 2 bases of the junction left unmatched. This CDR3 has 14 residues. The CDR3 here is CASSQGQINEKLFF. CDR3 DNA: TGCGCCAGCAGCCAGGGACAGATTAATGAAAAACTGTTTTTT.

The chain carries TRBV7-9 and TRBJ1-4; D uncertain. Trimming stripped 5 bases from V and 11 bases from J, with 15 bases between. This CDR3 contains 13 residues. The germline CDR1 and CDR2 sequences are SEHNR and FQNEAQ (reference sequence). In nucleotides, the CDR3 is TGTGCCAGCAGCCCCCGGGTGTCCGGGAAACTGTTTTTT. Translating it yields CASSPRVSGKLFF. The complete variable domain, with remaining parts taken from reference TRBV7-9 and TRBJ1-4, reads DTGVSQNPRHKITKRGQNVTFRCDPISEHNRLYWYRQTLGQGPEFLTYFQNEAQLEKSRLLSDRFSAERPKGSFSTLEIQRTEQGDSAMYLCASSPRVSGKLFFGSGTQLSVL.

The rearrangement links TRBV12-3 or TRBV12-4 to TRBJ2-3; D may be TRBD1 (6 bases). This CDR3 region has 13 residues. Between the trimmed V and J ends, which lost 7 bases and 5 bases, there was a span of 13 bases. The DNA for the CDR3 is TGTGCCAGCACCCTACAGGGTAGAGATACGCAGTATTTT. Its translation: CASTLQGRDTQYF.